A single sample is the source of the 16 T cell receptor beta chains below, sequenced in a study of metastatic and nonmetastatic thyroid tumors. TCRdb recomputed clones from the PCR reads via MiXCR. This sample has about 33,000 clones; about 18% occur once, and the top ten carry around 11%. No treatment of any kind had been given to any patient before thyroid surgery. Sample: blood. The origin of the receptors is a male donor with papillary thyroid cancer or a benign thyroid nodule (not recorded which). Some clones in this sample may be carry-over from other donors' samples.

The V gene is TRBV20-1, the J gene TRBJ1-1, with D uncertain. The V gene's germline CDR1 is DFQATT and CDR2 SNEGSKA (reference sequence). Trimming left V 3 bases short and J 3 bases short, with 11 bases between. This CDR3 is built from 13 residues. The CDR3, as DNA: TGCAGTGCTAGTGGCGGTGGGGACACTGAAGCTTTCTTT. It yields the protein CSASGGGDTEAFF.

This clone was counted between two and nine times. The V and J genes are TRBV5-1 and TRBJ2-5; tentatively, D is TRBD1 (7 bases). The CDR3 consists of 17 residues. Germline CDR1 reads SGHRS; CDR2 reads YFSETQ. The V and J ends lost 0 bases and 2 bases respectively, with 17 bases between them. As DNA, the CDR3 is TGCGCCAGCAGCTTGGTCCAGGGCAGGGGGGAACAAGAGACCCAGTACTTC. Its translation: CASSLVQGRGEQETQYF.

The CDR3 coding sequence is TGTGCCAGCAGCCAAGTGGTCTCTTACGAGCAGTACTTC. This gives the protein CASSQVVSYEQYF. This sequence joins TRBV7-8 and TRBJ2-7; D call uncertain. Trimming removed 5 bases from V and 4 bases from J, with 12 bases in between. This CDR3 region has 13 residues. Germline CDR1 and CDR2: SGHVS and FQNEAQ.

This clone was seen repeatedly, ten times or more. This chain joins TRBV5-1 and TRBJ2-1; D not resolved. The CDR3 is 16 residues long. Trimming shortened V by 0 bases and J by 8 bases, and 18 bases separated the two germline ends. Looked up from germline, CDR1 is SGHRS and CDR2 is YFSETQ. The CDR3 coding sequence is TGCGCCAGCAGCTTGGAATATCAGGTTGGGTTTGATGAGCAGTTCTTC. As protein: CASSLEYQVGFDEQFF.

The chain uses TRBV19 and TRBJ2-7, with 9 bases matching TRBD2. Trimming at V came to 3 bases and at J to 3 bases, leaving 9 bases not matched to a gene. The CDR3 is made up of 16 amino acids. Germline values: CDR1 LNHDA, CDR2 SQIVND (reference sequence). DNA of the CDR3: TGTGCCAGTAGTATCGGTCAAGGACTAGCGTGCTACGAGCAGTACTTC. Translation gives CASSIGQGLACYEQYF.

In this sample, this clone turned up many times. The chain recombines TRBV30 with TRBJ1-4; the match to TRBD1 covers 8 bases. Looked up from germline, CDR1 is GTSNPN and CDR2 is SVGIG (reference sequence). The CDR3 contains 15 residues. With V trimmed by 5 bases and J by 2 bases, 7 bases remained unmatched. CDR3 coding DNA: TGTGCCTGGCGGACAGGGTTTGCCACTAATGAAAAACTGTTTTTT. Translating gives CAWRTGFATNEKLFF.

This clone was seen a few times. The J gene is TRBJ1-3, the V gene TRBV12-3 or TRBV12-4; no clear D. This CDR3 comprises 15 residues. V was shortened by 3 bases and J by 4 bases, with 13 bases between the two germline ends. Here the CDR3 DNA reads TGTGCCAGCAGTTTGGCGGATTTGTTAGGAAACACCATATATTTT. Protein product: CASSLADLLGNTIYF.

The chain recombines TRBV28 with TRBJ2-5; 7 positions agree with TRBD1. V trimming: 6 bases; J trimming: 5 bases; junction bases outside the gene matches: 6. CDR1 and CDR2 (germline): MDHEN, SYDVKM. CDR3 length equals 13 residues. This CDR3 reads CASRTGHWETQYF. In DNA, the CDR3 is TGTGCCAGCAGGACAGGGCATTGGGAGACCCAGTACTTC.

The rearrangement uses TRBV6-1 and TRBJ2-1; the match to TRBD1 covers 9 bases. Unmatched junction bases numbered 1, after V lost 5 bases and J lost 5 bases. The length of the CDR3 is 13 residues. Germline V gene sequence: CDR1 MNHNS, CDR2 SASEGT. CDR3 sequence: CASSRDRDNEQFF. The CDR3 DNA follows: TGTGCCAGCAGTAGGGACAGGGACAATGAGCAGTTCTTC.

Turning to this clone: A read error may produce the germline difference seen at one junction end. V gene TRBV5-1 combines with J gene TRBJ2-7; D gene unclear. CDR3 length: 13 residues. The germline gives CDR1 SGHRS, CDR2 YFSETQ. For the CDR3, the DNA is TGCGCCAGCAGCCCGTCGGTCTCCAACGAGCAGTACTTC. Translation gives CASSPSVSNEQYF.

Judged by abundance, this clone is medium-sized (0.01 to 0.1%). The rearrangement uses TRBV6-1 and TRBJ2-1; 9 positions match TRBD1. The CDR3 length is 15 residues. With 5 bases clipped from V and 3 bases from J, the junction kept 5 bases outside the gene matches. Germline V gene data show CDR1 as MNHNS and CDR2 as SASEGT. For the CDR3, the DNA is TGTGCCAGCAGTACACTGGGACAGGGCTACAATGAGCAGTTCTTC. Amino acids: CASSTLGQGYNEQFF.

This clone occurred a few times. The chain joins TRBV28 to TRBJ2-7, with 7 bases identical to TRBD1. The CDR3 extends over 15 amino acids. J gave up 1 base and V 8 bases, and 11 bases lay outside the gene matches. CDR1 is MDHEN and CDR2 is SYDVKM in the germline V gene. The CDR3 DNA follows: TGTGCCAGCCTCCGACAGGGCGGCCGATCCTACGAGCAGTACTTC. It specifies CASLRQGGRSYEQYF.

Only a few counts were recorded for this clone. The chain has TRBV6-1 and TRBJ2-7; TRBD2 might be the D (6 bases). The CDR3 runs 13 residues. The germline V gene encodes CDR1 MNHNS and CDR2 SASEGT. V lost 1 base and J lost 6, with 10 bases in between. The CDR3 nucleotides read TGTGCCAGCAGTGAAGGCGGAGGGTTCGAGCAGTACTTC. The encoded protein is CASSEGGGFEQYF.

This clone came up many times. This sequence joins TRBV3-1 and TRBJ1-3; perhaps TRBD1 as D (6 bases). The CDR3 contains 16 residues. The germline V gene encodes CDR1 LGHDT and CDR2 YNNKEL (reference sequence). The V end lost 5 bases, the J end lost 1 base, and 15 bases lay between the germline ends. Here the CDR3 reads CASSSANRDSGNTIYF. In DNA form, the CDR3 reads TGTGCCAGCAGCTCGGCTAACAGGGATTCTGGAAACACCATATATTTT.

The chain recombines TRBV27 with TRBJ1-5; D ambiguous. CDR1 and CDR2 from the germline V gene are MNHEY and SMNVEV (reference sequence). Trimming shortened V by 6 bases and J by 2 bases, and 8 bases separated the two germline ends. The CDR3 has 13 residues. The CDR3 loop reads CASRVSGNQPQHF. The CDR3 DNA follows: TGTGCCAGCAGGGTCTCGGGCAATCAGCCCCAGCATTTT.

V gene TRBV24-1 combines with J gene TRBJ1-2; tentative D call: TRBD1 (5 bases). The CDR3 loop spans 16 amino acids. Between the trimmed V and J ends, which lost 4 bases and 6 bases, there was a span of 20 bases. The V gene's germline CDR1 is KGHDR and CDR2 SFDVKD. CDR3: CATSEGPSTASDGYTF. CDR3 sequence (DNA): TGTGCCACCAGTGAAGGTCCCTCGACAGCCAGCGATGGCTACACCTTC.